The entry that follows covers one T cell receptor beta chain sequence. What it binds is unknown. This entry comes from a study of shared clonotypes between healthy human individuals. Across the study: Those who served as donors were a couple of women and a few men between the ages of 18 and 49.

General study points: In contrast to clonotypes shared by all four donors, non-shared clonotypes had lower generation probabilities. As a rule, naive subsets had a larger estimated richness than memory subsets.

V lost 5 bases and J lost 3; bases outside the gene matches: 3. The CDR3 spans 13 residues. Germline V CDR1 and CDR2: SGHVS, FNYEAQ. Study processing details: Quality scores were absent from the junction-only immunoSEQ sequences, so filtering differed. Only in-frame clones appear in the TCRdb table, and some are missing; sequencing was by immunoSEQ multiplex PCR. The V and J calls and the clone size are those of that table, but D and trimming were determined from the DNA. The table lists hundreds of thousands of clones, 96% of them singletons. The sequence derives from a man between 25 and 39 years old in good health. V and J are TRBV7-6 and TRBJ2-5; TRBD2 matches at 7 bases. Sequencing input: memory CD8+ T cells sorted from blood. The subset: CD45RO+ cells pooled with CCR7-negative TemRA cells. This chain's CDR3 is CASSLGGEETQYF. CDR3 bases: TGTGCCAGCAGCCTGGGGGGGGAAGAGACCCAGTACTTC.